Listed below are T cell receptor beta chains from one sample, sequenced in a study of cytomegalovirus exposure and HLA in healthy donors. The table came from immunoSEQ multiplex PCR; TCRdb's copy has only in-frame clones and leaves some out. The repertoire holds about 160,000 clones, with around 75% as singletons. Sequenced: PBMCs. Receptor source: a man in his late teens or twenties in good health and CMV-seropositive. The CDR3 runs from the conserved cysteine through the conserved F or W. Fields, in order: J gene, V gene, D gene, clone size, CDR3 protein, CDR3 DNA. D genes are given only for firm matches. The size entry is marked missing in some rows and otherwise reads once, few, many or a size class.

j_gene: TRBJ2-5; v_gene: TRBV7-7; d_gene: .; abundance: .; CDR3aa: CASSRGIQETQYF; CDR3nt: TGTGCTAGCAGCCGGGGGATCCAAGAGACCCAGTACTTC
j_gene: TRBJ1-2; v_gene: TRBV19; d_gene: .; abundance: .; CDR3aa: CASSTQSTGANYGYTF; CDR3nt: TGTGCCAGTAGTACCCAGTCAACAGGAGCTAACTATGGCTACACCTTC
j_gene: TRBJ2-6; v_gene: TRBV28; d_gene: .; abundance: .; CDR3aa: CASSSGIGAGGANVLTF; CDR3nt: TGTGCCAGCAGTTCTGGAATTGGTGCAGGAGGGGCCAACGTCCTGACTTTC
j_gene: TRBJ2-6; v_gene: TRBV5-8; d_gene: .; abundance: .; CDR3aa: CASSLVRAGGSSGANVLTF; CDR3nt: TGTGCCAGCAGCTTGGTGAGGGCCGGGGGAAGCTCTGGGGCCAACGTCCTGACTTTC
j_gene: TRBJ1-4; v_gene: TRBV5-6; d_gene: TRBD1; abundance: .; CDR3aa: CASSPRGLAEKLFF; CDR3nt: TGTGCCAGCAGCCCTAGGGGGCTCGCGGAAAAACTGTTTTTT
j_gene: TRBJ2-5; v_gene: TRBV7-2; d_gene: .; abundance: .; CDR3aa: CASSSQETQYF; CDR3nt: TGTGCCAGCAGCTCTCAAGAGACCCAGTACTTC
j_gene: TRBJ1-2; v_gene: TRBV12-5; d_gene: TRBD1; abundance: .; CDR3aa: CASGPGTGYAYGYTF; CDR3nt: TGTGCTAGTGGCCCCGGGACAGGGTATGCCTATGGCTACACCTTC
j_gene: TRBJ2-1; v_gene: TRBV7-2; d_gene: TRBD2; abundance: .; CDR3aa: CASSLPGGGQNEQFF; CDR3nt: TGTGCCAGCAGTCTCCCCGGGGGGGGCCAAAATGAGCAGTTCTTC
j_gene: TRBJ1-1; v_gene: TRBV4-1; d_gene: TRBD1; abundance: .; CDR3aa: CASSQSTGGNTEAFF; CDR3nt: TGCGCCAGCAGCCAGTCGACAGGGGGGAACACTGAAGCTTTCTTT
j_gene: TRBJ1-6; v_gene: TRBV14; d_gene: .; abundance: .; CDR3aa: CASSQEFGTFNSPLHF; CDR3nt: TGTGCCAGCAGCCAAGAATTCGGGACTTTCAATTCACCCCTCCACTTT
j_gene: TRBJ1-1; v_gene: TRBV7-2; d_gene: .; abundance: few; CDR3aa: CASSFGQYGTEAFF; CDR3nt: TGTGCCAGCAGCTTTGGACAATATGGCACTGAAGCTTTCTTT
j_gene: TRBJ1-5; v_gene: TRBV28; d_gene: .; abundance: few; CDR3aa: CASSHRQFSNQPQHF; CDR3nt: TGTGCCAGCAGCCATCGACAGTTTAGCAATCAGCCCCAGCATTTT
j_gene: TRBJ1-1; v_gene: TRBV6-6; d_gene: .; abundance: .; CDR3aa: CASNRLHIPDTEAFF; CDR3nt: TGTGCCAGCAACCGACTTCATATTCCCGACACTGAAGCTTTCTTT
j_gene: TRBJ2-5; v_gene: TRBV29-1; d_gene: .; abundance: .; CDR3aa: CSVAYGGLDRETQYF; CDR3nt: TGCAGCGTGGCCTACGGTGGGCTCGACAGAGAGACCCAGTACTTC
j_gene: TRBJ2-1; v_gene: TRBV7-9; d_gene: .; abundance: .; CDR3aa: CASSSKRPEAEQFF; CDR3nt: TGTGCCAGCAGCTCTAAACGGCCGGAGGCTGAGCAGTTCTTC
j_gene: TRBJ1-5; v_gene: TRBV19; d_gene: .; abundance: .; CDR3aa: CASTPTVNQPQHF; CDR3nt: TGTGCCAGTACCCCCACAGTCAATCAGCCCCAGCATTTT
j_gene: TRBJ1-2; v_gene: TRBV11-3; d_gene: TRBD1; abundance: few; CDR3aa: CASSSSYGQGIQSGYTF; CDR3nt: TGTGCCAGCAGCTCTAGTTACGGACAGGGAATCCAAAGTGGCTACACCTTC
j_gene: TRBJ2-1; v_gene: TRBV6-1; d_gene: TRBD2; abundance: .; CDR3aa: CASSAWTSGSSDEQFF; CDR3nt: TGTGCCAGCAGTGCTTGGACTAGCGGGAGTTCAGATGAGCAGTTCTTC
j_gene: TRBJ1-1; v_gene: TRBV6-1; d_gene: .; abundance: many; CDR3aa: CASSWGQNTEAFF; CDR3nt: TGTGCCAGCAGTTGGGGACAGAACACTGAAGCTTTCTTT
j_gene: TRBJ1-6; v_gene: TRBV5-1; d_gene: .; abundance: .; CDR3aa: CASSLYSGGDSPLHF; CDR3nt: TGCGCCAGCAGCTTGTATTCAGGAGGGGACTCACCCCTCCACTTT
j_gene: TRBJ2-5; v_gene: TRBV5-1; d_gene: .; abundance: few; CDR3aa: CASSLQEGRETQYF; CDR3nt: TGCGCCAGCAGCTTGCAGGAGGGTAGGGAGACCCAGTACTTC
j_gene: TRBJ1-4; v_gene: TRBV10-3; d_gene: TRBD1; abundance: .; CDR3aa: CAISLDRDREKLFF; CDR3nt: TGTGCCATCAGCCTGGACAGGGACAGGGAAAAACTGTTTTTT
j_gene: TRBJ1-1; v_gene: TRBV19; d_gene: .; abundance: .; CDR3aa: CASSRVEGVAFF; CDR3nt: TGTGCCAGTAGTAGGGTTGAAGGAGTAGCTTTCTTT
j_gene: TRBJ1-1; v_gene: TRBV6-5; d_gene: TRBD1; abundance: few; CDR3aa: CASRNRGNTEAFF; CDR3nt: TGTGCCAGCAGGAACAGGGGAAACACTGAAGCTTTCTTT
j_gene: TRBJ2-2; v_gene: TRBV16; d_gene: TRBD1; abundance: .; CDR3aa: CASSQDRGNTGELFF; CDR3nt: TGTGCCAGCAGCCAGGACAGGGGAAACACCGGGGAGCTGTTTTTT
j_gene: TRBJ2-1; v_gene: TRBV7-2; d_gene: .; abundance: .; CDR3aa: CASSLSRVGGNEQFF; CDR3nt: TGTGCCAGCAGCTTATCAAGAGTAGGGGGTAATGAGCAGTTCTTC
j_gene: TRBJ1-2; v_gene: TRBV5-6; d_gene: .; abundance: .; CDR3aa: CASSLVDYSYYGYTF; CDR3nt: TGTGCCAGCAGCTTAGTGGATTACAGCTACTATGGCTACACCTTC
j_gene: TRBJ2-3; v_gene: TRBV2; d_gene: TRBD2; abundance: few; CDR3aa: CASSVSSGGAWDTQYF; CDR3nt: TGTGCCAGCAGTGTGAGTAGCGGGGGGGCCTGGGATACGCAGTATTTT